Given below is one T cell receptor (beta chain) in context. Which antigen it targets is not known. No much larger clone exists at a distance of one base, and base qualities are not known. V and J lose 3 bases and 6 bases, and a span of 18 bases separates them. CDR1 SGHAT and CDR2 FQNNGV are derived from the germline V gene. From the cysteine through the phenylalanine, the CDR3 covers 16 amino acids. Kept here is only the CDR3 DNA, which spans 48 bases and is read in frame from base 1. To demonstrate the VDJtools post-analysis software, TCR beta repertoires were profiled from the peripheral blood of 13 young patients with multiple sclerosis. The multiple sclerosis patients were children and adolescents ranging in age from about 6 to 16 years. Library preparation employed PCR. TCRdb names Illumina HiSeq 2500 as the instrument used. To reduce PCR and sequencing biases, unique molecular identifiers were built into the TCR beta cDNA libraries. Roughly 0.5 million cDNA molecules were obtained per 1 to 10 million input T cells, so each molecule approximated one T cell. The same protocol used for the earlier healthy control dataset was applied to prepare and sequence the patient libraries. Within a given batch, samples were prepared together, multiplexed and sequenced on the same HiSeq lane. Per the source publication's procedure: Raw barcoded reads were processed with MIGEC, discarding single-read molecular identifier groups before consensus assembly and CDR3 extraction. Clonotype tables were post-analysed with VDJtools, normalizing diversity by down-sampling all datasets to the smallest sample size. In repertoire overlap clustering, CDR3 amino acid sequences, but not nucleotide sequences, were matched to correct batch-related cross-sample contamination. TCRdb trimmed the raw reads at Q25, called clones with MiXCR and kept productive beta chains. Rows with a matching CDR3 protein are joined into one entry that keeps the most common DNA and genes. Clone size and V and J calls follow TCRdb, not the original study. This sample is represented by about 770,000 distinct CDR3 sequences; about 45% of them were singletons. The ten largest clones represent 4% to 5% of the sample.

The data stem from a study of post-analysis software for immune sequencing data (dated by TCRdb to the mid-2010s). Background on the whole study: Recorded disease courses included relapsing-remitting, secondary progressive and progressive-relapsing multiple sclerosis, with some patients lacking subtype annotation. Patient repertoires were compared against roughly 10 previously published healthy control repertoires from donors aged 6 to 25 years. A subset of samples was prepared in parallel using single-end sample barcoding, then pooled and co-amplified after Illumina adapter ligation. The investigation overall reported the following: The control group was slightly older than the multiple sclerosis patient group. Patients showed significantly higher frequencies than controls for 4 or 5 TRBV segments, among them TRBV5-6, TRBV5-1 and TRBV20-1. Direct clustering with F measure revealed strong co-clustering of samples prepared in the same batch, which led to a batch-effect correction. Normalized Chao1 diversity was significantly lower in multiple sclerosis patients than controls, suggesting substantial peripheral T-cell clonal expansion.

Sequenced: blood. The clonotype originates from a girl aged 10 to 17 with multiple sclerosis. The sequence links TRBV11-2 to TRBJ2-1; the D gene is possibly TRBD2, with 6 bases matching. The DNA reads TGTGCCAGCAGCTTTAAAGGGACTCCCCCCTTCAATGAGCAGTTCTTC. Its coded protein is CASSFKGTPPFNEQFF.